Listed below are T cell receptor beta chains from one sample, sequenced in a study of CD8+CD57+ T cells in acquired aplastic anemia. TCRdb reprocessed the reads with MiXCR, giving one entry per CDR3 protein. The repertoire includes more than 250,000 distinct CDR3 sequences, around 60% of them detected once, and less than 10% sits in the top ten. The material sequenced was sorted CD4+, CD8+, or CD8+CD57+ T cells (not recorded which) from PBMCs. The receptor set was obtained from a human donor with severe aplastic anemia or a healthy control (not recorded which). CDR3s leave out the opening cysteine and the closing phenylalanine or tryptophan. D genes are given only for firm matches.

D gene	V gene	J gene	CDR3 protein
.	TRBV20-1	TRBJ1-2	SAKDWRYGYT
TRBD2	TRBV3-1	TRBJ2-1	ASSQTSGVEQF
.	TRBV7-3	TRBJ2-7	ASSNPGRENEQY
TRBD1	TRBV9	TRBJ1-2	ASSGRDRGVYGYT
TRBD2	TRBV20-1	TRBJ2-5	SATLGIAGGETQY
.	TRBV19	TRBJ1-3	ASQNSAGNTIY
TRBD1	TRBV5-4	TRBJ2-5	ASSPGGQLQETQY
TRBD2	TRBV7-3	TRBJ2-7	ASSPGGLAGINEQY
TRBD2	TRBV20-1	TRBJ2-2	SASRLAGGGTGELF
TRBD2	TRBV20-1	TRBJ2-5	SARDTSGSRGTQY
.	TRBV5-1	TRBJ1-6	ASSAKDGGTHSPLH
.	TRBV6-4	TRBJ2-2	ASSDSWGTGELF
TRBD1	TRBV27	TRBJ1-2	ASSTTQGAGGYT
.	TRBV4-2	TRBJ1-4	ASSFRGIEKLL
.	TRBV2	TRBJ1-5	ASSVSWMGSQPQH
TRBD2	TRBV25-1	TRBJ2-1	ASSELGSGTYNEQF
.	TRBV20-1	TRBJ2-2	SASRQGLRELF
.	TRBV5-4	TRBJ2-3	ASTLGGGRYNEQY
TRBD1	TRBV20-1	TRBJ1-3	SAMGQKSGNTIY
.	TRBV2	TRBJ1-1	ARQGQGTEAF
.	TRBV20-1	TRBJ1-5	SVRRGWDQPQH
TRBD1	TRBV18	TRBJ2-5	ASSPPNRGRETQY
.	TRBV7-2	TRBJ2-7	ASSLREGARNYEQY
TRBD1	TRBV7-9	TRBJ1-2	ASSPGTGGGYGYT